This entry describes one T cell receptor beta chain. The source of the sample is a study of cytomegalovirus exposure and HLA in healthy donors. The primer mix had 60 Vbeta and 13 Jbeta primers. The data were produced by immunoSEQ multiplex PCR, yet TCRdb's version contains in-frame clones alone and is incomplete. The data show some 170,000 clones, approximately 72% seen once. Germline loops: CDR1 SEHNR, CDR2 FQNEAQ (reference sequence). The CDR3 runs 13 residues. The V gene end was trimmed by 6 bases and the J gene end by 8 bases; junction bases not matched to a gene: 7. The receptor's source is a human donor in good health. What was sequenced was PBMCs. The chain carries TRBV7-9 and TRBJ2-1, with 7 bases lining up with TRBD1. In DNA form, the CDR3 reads TGTGCCAGCAGACTTACAGGGGTTGATGAGCAGTTCTTC. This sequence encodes CASRLTGVDEQFF.